This TCR beta chain was captured in a study of T cell responses to AZD1222 COVID-19 vaccine. Findings and limits, study-wide: Vaccine-related CD4 TCRs covered spike, predominating at 160-218 and 743-854.

With respect to this clone: Antigen unknown.

The CDR3 is 17 amino acids. V shed 0 bases and J shed 4 bases, with 16 bases lying between them. Germline CDR1 reads MNHEY; CDR2 reads SVGEGT. The assay was immunoSEQ multiplex PCR, and TCRdb's table has in-frame clones only and misses some. The sample consists of roughly 200,000 clones, approximately 86% of them appearing once. This TCR came from an adult in good health. The specimen was peripheral blood, collected on day 0 of AZD1222 vaccination. The genes are TRBV6-2 or TRBV6-3 and TRBJ1-5, with D maybe TRBD1 (5 bases). This chain's CDR3 is CASSYSEAGYRNQPQHF. DNA for the CDR3: TGTGCCAGCAGTTACTCGGAGGCAGGGTATCGGAATCAGCCCCAGCATTTT.